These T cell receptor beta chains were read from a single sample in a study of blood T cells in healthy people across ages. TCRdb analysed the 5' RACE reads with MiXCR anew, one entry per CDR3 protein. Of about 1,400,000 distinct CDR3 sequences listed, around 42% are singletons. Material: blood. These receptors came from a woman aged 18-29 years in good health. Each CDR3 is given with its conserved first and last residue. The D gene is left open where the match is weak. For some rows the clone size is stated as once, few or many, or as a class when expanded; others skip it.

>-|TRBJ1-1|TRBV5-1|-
CASSLGSGAEAFF
TGCGCCAGCAGCTTGGGGTCAGGGGCCGAAGCTTTCTTT
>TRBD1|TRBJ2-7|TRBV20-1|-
CSAVGTAYEQYF
TGCAGTGCTGTGGGGACAGCCTACGAGCAGTACTTC
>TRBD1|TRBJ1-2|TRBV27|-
CASSLALTGVDGYTF
TGTGCCAGCAGTTTAGCCTTGACAGGGGTTGATGGCTACACCTTC
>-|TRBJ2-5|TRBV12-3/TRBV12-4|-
CASSRGLLEETQYF
TGTGCCAGCAGTCGAGGACTGTTAGAAGAGACCCAGTACTTC
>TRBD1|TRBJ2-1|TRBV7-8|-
CASSLTGQGNEQFF
TGTGCCAGCAGCTTAACGGGACAGGGCAATGAGCAGTTCTTC
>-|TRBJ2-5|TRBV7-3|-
CASSSKTGFQETQYF
TGTGCCAGCAGCTCGAAGACAGGATTCCAAGAGACCCAGTACTTC
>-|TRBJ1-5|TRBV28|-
CASSLATPYSNQPQHF
TGTGCCAGCAGTTTGGCCACCCCATATAGCAATCAGCCCCAGCATTTT
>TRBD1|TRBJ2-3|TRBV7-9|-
CASSRGQANADTQYF
TGTGCCAGCAGCCGGGGACAGGCAAATGCGGATACGCAGTATTTT
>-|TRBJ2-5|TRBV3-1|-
CASSPGWGLETQYF
TGTGCCAGCAGCCCAGGGTGGGGGTTGGAGACCCAGTACTTC
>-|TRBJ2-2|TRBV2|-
CASTKDMNTGELFF
TGTGCCAGCACCAAAGACATGAACACCGGGGAGCTGTTTTTT
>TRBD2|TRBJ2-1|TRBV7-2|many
CASQSPRDYSSSEQFF
TGTGCCAGCCAAAGTCCACGGGACTACTCATCCAGTGAGCAGTTCTTC
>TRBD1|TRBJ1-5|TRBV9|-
CASSPGQGGLQPQHF
TGTGCCAGCAGCCCCGGACAGGGCGGTTTACAGCCCCAGCATTTT
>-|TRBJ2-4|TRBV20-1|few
CSASWEDKNIQYF
TGCAGTGCTAGCTGGGAAGACAAAAACATTCAGTACTTC
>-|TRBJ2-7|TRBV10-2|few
CATIDSPYEQYF
TGCGCCACCATCGACAGTCCCTACGAGCAGTACTTC
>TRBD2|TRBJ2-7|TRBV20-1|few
CSATDPASGTGDEQYF
TGCAGTGCCACGGACCCGGCTAGCGGGACGGGGGACGAGCAGTACTTC
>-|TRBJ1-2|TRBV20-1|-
CSARDFSRGGAAGGGYTF
TGCAGTGCTAGAGATTTCAGCCGAGGGGGGGCCGCAGGTGGGGGCTACACCTTC
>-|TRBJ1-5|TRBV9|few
CASSVDGVGLSDQPQHF
TGTGCCAGCAGCGTAGACGGGGTCGGACTTAGCGATCAGCCCCAGCATTTT